A single T cell receptor beta chain is shown here with its context. The data belong to a study of blood T cell repertoires in COVID-19. Overall study: Specimens from acute and convalescent COVID-19 originated in the United States, Italy and Spain. Sources were T cells, B-cell-depleted T cells, or PBMCs; the material itself was cDNA or gDNA.

TCRdb's copy holds only in-frame clones and misses some; the assay was immunoSEQ multiplex PCR. There are about 220,000 clones in the sample; 86% occur only once, and over 3% lies in the top ten. Participants were aged roughly 18 to 90 years, lived in roughly 25 US areas, and enrolled virtually. This CDR3 comprises 15 residues. V trimming: 6 bases; J trimming: 11 bases; junction bases outside the gene matches: 13. CDR1 is LNHDA and CDR2 is SQIVND in the germline V gene (reference sequence). Material: PBMCs or T cells enriched from blood (not recorded which). The chain has TRBV19 and TRBJ1-6; 7 bases fit TRBD1. The receptor was derived from a woman in her forties with acute COVID-19. CDR3 DNA sequence: TGTGCCAGTAGCCTGAGTGAGACAGGGAAGGCACCCCTCCACTTT. Translating it yields CASSLSETGKAPLHF. The entire variable domain, with the rest obtained from reference TRBV19 and TRBJ1-6, is as follows: DGGITQSPKYLFRKEGQNVTLSCEQNLNHDAMYWYRQDPGQGLRLIYYSQIVNDFQKGDIAEGYSVSREKKESFPLTVTSAQKNPTAFYLCASSLSETGKAPLHFGNGTRLTVT.